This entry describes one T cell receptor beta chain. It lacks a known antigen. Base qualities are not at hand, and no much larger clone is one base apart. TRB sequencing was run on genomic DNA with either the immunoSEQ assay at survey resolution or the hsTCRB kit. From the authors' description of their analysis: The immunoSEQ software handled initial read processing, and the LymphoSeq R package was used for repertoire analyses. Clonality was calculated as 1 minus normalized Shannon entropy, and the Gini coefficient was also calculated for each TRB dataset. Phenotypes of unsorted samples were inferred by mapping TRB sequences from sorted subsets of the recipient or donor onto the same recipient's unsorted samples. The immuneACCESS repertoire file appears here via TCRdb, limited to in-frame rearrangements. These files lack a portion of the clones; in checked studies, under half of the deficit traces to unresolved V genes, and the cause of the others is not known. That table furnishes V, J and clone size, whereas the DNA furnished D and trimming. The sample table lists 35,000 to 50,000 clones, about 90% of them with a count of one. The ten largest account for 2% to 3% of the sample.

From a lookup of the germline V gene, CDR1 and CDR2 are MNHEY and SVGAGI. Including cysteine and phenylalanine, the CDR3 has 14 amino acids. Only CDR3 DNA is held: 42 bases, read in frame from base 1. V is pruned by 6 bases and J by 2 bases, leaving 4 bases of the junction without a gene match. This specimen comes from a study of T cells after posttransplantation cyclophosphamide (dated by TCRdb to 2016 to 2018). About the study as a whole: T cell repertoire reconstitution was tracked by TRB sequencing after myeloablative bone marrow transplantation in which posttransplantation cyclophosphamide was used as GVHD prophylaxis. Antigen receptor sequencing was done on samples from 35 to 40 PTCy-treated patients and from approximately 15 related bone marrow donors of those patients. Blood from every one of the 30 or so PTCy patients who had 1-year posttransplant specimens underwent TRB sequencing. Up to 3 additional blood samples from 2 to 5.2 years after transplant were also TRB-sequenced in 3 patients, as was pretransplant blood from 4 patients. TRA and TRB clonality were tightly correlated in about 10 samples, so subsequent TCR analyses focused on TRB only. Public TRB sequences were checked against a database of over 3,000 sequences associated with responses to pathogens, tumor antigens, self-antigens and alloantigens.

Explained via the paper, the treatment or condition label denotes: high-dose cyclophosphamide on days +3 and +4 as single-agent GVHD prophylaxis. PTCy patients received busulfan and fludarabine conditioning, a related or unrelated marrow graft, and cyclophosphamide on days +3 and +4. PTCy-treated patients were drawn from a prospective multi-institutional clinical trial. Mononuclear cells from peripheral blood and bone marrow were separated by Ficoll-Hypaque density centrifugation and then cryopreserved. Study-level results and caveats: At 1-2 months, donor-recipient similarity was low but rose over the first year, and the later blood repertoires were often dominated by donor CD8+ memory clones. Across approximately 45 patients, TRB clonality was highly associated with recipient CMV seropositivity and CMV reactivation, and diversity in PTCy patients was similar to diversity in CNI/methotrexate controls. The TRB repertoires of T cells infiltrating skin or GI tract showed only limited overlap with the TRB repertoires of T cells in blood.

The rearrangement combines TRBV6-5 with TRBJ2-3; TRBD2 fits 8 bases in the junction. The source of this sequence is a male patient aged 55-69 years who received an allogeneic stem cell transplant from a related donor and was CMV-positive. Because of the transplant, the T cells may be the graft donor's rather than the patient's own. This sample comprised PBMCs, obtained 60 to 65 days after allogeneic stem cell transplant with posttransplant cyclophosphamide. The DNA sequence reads TGTGCCAGCAGAACTAGCGGCCACACAGATACGCAGTATTTT. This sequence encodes CASRTSGHTDTQYF.